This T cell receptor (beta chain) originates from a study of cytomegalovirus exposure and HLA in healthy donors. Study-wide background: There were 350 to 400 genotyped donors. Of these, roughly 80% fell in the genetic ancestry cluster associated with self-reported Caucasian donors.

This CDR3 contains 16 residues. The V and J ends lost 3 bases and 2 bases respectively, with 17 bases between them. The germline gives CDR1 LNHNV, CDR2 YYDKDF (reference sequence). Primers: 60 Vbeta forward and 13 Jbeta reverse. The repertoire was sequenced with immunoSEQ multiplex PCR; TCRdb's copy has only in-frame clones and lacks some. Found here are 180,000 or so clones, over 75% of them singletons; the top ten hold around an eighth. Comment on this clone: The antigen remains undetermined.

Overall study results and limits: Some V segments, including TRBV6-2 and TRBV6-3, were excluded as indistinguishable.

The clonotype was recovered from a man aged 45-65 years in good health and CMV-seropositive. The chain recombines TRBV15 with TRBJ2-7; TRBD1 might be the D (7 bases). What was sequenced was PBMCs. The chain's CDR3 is CATSSGGGDDAYEQYF. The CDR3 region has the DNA TGTGCCACCAGCAGTGGAGGGGGCGACGACGCCTACGAGCAGTACTTC.